This TCR beta chain was sequenced during a study of T cells in Graves' hyperthyroidism and ophthalmopathy. Amplification targeted TCR beta CDR3 regions from RNA transcripts. When the TCR CDR3 underwent first-round RT-PCR, the HTBI primer set was used. One entry per CDR3 protein results from TCRdb running MiXCR on the multiplex PCR reads. The sample consists of 700,000 or so distinct CDR3 sequences, roughly 15% of them appearing once. The specimen was blood. The receptor was isolated from a man between 18 and 35 years old with Graves' hyperthyroidism.

The CDR3 bases are TGTGCCAGCAGCTTAGAAGAGAACTCCTACGAGCAGTACTTC. As protein: CASSLEENSYEQYF. The chain recombines TRBV7-9 with TRBJ2-7; D remains ambiguous. CDR1 and CDR2 from the germline V gene are SEHNR and FQNEAQ (reference sequence). The CDR3 runs 14 residues. Trimming took off 1 base at V and 0 bases at J, with 7 bases between the two ends.